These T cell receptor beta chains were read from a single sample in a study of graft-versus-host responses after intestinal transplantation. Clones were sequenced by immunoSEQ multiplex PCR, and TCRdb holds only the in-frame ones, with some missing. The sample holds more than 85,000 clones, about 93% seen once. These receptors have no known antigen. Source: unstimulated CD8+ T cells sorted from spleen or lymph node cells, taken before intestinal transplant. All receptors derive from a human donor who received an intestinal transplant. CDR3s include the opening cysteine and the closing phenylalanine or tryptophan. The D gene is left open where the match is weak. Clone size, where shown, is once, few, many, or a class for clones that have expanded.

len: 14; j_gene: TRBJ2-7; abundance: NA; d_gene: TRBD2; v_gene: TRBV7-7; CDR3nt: TGTGCTAGCAGCGCGGGACTAGGGATCGACGAGCAGTACTTC; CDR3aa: CASSAGLGIDEQYF
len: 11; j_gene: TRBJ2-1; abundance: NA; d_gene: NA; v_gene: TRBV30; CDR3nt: TGTGCCTGGAGACTCTACAATGAGCAGTTCTTC; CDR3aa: CAWRLYNEQFF
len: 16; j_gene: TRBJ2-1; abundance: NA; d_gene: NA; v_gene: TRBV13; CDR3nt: TGTGCCAGCAGCTTAGGCCGGGGGATGTCCTACAATGAGCAGTTCTTC; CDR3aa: CASSLGRGMSYNEQFF
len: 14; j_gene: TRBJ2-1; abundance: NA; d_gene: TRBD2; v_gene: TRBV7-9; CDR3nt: TGTGCCAGCAGCACTAGCGGGAGACACAATGAGCAGTTCTTC; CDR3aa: CASSTSGRHNEQFF
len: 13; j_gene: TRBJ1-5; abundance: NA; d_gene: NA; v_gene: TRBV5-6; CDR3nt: TGTGCCAGCAGCTTGTTACCACAGGGGCCCCAGCATTTT; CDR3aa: CASSLLPQGPQHF
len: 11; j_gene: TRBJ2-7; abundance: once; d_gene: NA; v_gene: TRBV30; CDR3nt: TGTGCCTGGGAATCAACCTACGAGCAGTACTTC; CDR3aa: CAWESTYEQYF
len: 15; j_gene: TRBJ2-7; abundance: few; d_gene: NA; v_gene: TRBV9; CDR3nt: TGTGCCAGCAGCGTAGTGGAGACAGGACCCTACGAGCAGTACTTC; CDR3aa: CASSVVETGPYEQYF
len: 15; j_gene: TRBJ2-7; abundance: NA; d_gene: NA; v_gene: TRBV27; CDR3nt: TGTGCCAGCAGTTTACGGGGGTCCAACTCCTACGAGCAGTACTTC; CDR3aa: CASSLRGSNSYEQYF
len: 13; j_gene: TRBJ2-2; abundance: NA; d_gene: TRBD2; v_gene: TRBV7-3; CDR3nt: TGTGCCAGCAGCCGGGGGGTCACCGGGGAGCTGTTTTTT; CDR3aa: CASSRGVTGELFF
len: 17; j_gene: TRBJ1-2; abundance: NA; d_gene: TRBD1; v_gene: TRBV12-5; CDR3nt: TGTGCTAGTGGTTTGGCCCTGGGGACAGGGAAGAACTATGGCTACACCTTC; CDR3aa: CASGLALGTGKNYGYTF
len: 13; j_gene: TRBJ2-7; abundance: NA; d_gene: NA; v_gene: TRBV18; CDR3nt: TGTGCCAGCTCATACACAGATTCCTACGAGCAGTACTTC; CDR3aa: CASSYTDSYEQYF
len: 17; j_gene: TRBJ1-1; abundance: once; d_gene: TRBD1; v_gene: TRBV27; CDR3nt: TGTGCCAGCACCCGTATTGGGACAGGGGGGGTGAACACTGAAGCTTTCTTT; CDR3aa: CASTRIGTGGVNTEAFF
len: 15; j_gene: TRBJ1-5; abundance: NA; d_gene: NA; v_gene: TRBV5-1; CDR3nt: TGCGCCAGCAGCTTGGGCCCGGGGGAAGGGCAGCCCCAGCATTTT; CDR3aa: CASSLGPGEGQPQHF
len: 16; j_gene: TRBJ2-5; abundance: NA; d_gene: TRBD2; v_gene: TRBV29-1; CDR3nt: TGCAGCGTTCAGGGAGCAGCGGGGGACGCGCCGGAGACCCAGTACTTC; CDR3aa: CSVQGAAGDAPETQYF
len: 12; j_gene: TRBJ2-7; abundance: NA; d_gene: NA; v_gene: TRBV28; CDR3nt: TGTGCCAGCACCGACTCCTATGACGAGCAGTACTTC; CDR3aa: CASTDSYDEQYF
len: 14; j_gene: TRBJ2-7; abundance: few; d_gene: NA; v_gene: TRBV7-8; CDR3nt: TGTGCCAGCAGCCTCGATCAGGGACCCTACGAGCAGTACTTC; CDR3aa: CASSLDQGPYEQYF
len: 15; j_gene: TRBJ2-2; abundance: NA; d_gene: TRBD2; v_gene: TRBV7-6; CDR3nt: TGTGCCAGCAGCTCGACTAGCGGGGGCACCGGGGAGCTGTTTTTT; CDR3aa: CASSSTSGGTGELFF